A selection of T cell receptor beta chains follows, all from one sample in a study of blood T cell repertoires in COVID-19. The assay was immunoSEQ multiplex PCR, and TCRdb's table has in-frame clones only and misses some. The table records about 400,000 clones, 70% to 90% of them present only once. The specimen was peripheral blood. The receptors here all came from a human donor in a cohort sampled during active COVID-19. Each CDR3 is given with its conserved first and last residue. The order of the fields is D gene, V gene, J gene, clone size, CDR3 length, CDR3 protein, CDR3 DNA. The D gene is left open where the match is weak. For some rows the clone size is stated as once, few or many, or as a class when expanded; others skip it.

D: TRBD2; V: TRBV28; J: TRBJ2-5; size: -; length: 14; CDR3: CASSPSGGSRTQYF; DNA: TGTGCCAGCAGTCCCTCGGGGGGGTCGAGGACCCAGTACTTC
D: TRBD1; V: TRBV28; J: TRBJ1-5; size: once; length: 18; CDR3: CASSSYRGSLYSNQPQHF; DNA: TGTGCCAGCAGTTCATACAGGGGGAGCTTATATAGCAATCAGCCCCAGCATTTT
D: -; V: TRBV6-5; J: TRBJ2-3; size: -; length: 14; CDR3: CASSYWAGTDTQYF; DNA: TGTGCCAGCAGTTATTGGGCAGGCACAGATACGCAGTATTTT
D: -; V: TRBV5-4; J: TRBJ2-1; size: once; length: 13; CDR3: CASSTGHYNEQFF; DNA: TGTGCCAGCAGCACCGGACATTACAATGAGCAGTTCTTC
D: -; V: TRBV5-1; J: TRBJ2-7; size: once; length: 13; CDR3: CASSYQADYEQYF; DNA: TGCGCCAGCAGCTATCAAGCGGACTACGAGCAGTACTTC
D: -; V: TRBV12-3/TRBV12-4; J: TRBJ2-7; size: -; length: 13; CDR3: CASSMGARGEQYF; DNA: TGTGCCAGCAGTATGGGAGCTCGGGGGGAGCAGTACTTC
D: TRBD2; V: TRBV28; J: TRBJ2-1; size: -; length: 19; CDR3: CASRKKTSGRARSYNEQFF; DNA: TGTGCCAGCAGAAAAAAGACTAGCGGGAGGGCAAGGTCCTACAATGAGCAGTTCTTC
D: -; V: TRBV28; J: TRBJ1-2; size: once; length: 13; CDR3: CASSLPPLYGYTF; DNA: TGTGCCAGCAGTTTACCCCCACTCTATGGCTACACCTTC
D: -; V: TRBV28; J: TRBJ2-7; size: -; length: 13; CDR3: CASRPEAGGEQYF; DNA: TGTGCCAGCAGACCGGAGGCGGGTGGCGAGCAGTACTTC
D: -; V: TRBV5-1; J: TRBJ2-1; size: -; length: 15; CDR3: CASSLRQGKGNEQFF; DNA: TGCGCCAGCAGCTTGCGTCAGGGCAAAGGAAATGAGCAGTTCTTC
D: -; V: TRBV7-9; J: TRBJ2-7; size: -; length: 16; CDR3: CASSPFYLGALYEQYF; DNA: TGTGCCAGCAGCCCATTCTATCTTGGGGCCCTGTACGAGCAGTACTTC
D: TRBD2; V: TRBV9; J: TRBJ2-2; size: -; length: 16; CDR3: CASSLQGLAGAGELFF; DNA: TGTGCCAGCAGCTTGCAGGGACTAGCGGGAGCGGGGGAGCTGTTTTTT
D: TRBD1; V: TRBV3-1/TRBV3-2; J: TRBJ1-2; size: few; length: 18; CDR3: CASSRFTSRDRGESGYTF; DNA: TGTGCCAGCAGCCGTTTCACTTCCCGGGACAGGGGAGAGAGTGGCTACACCTTC
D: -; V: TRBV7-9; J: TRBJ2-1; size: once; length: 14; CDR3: CASSAQGWGNEQFF; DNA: TGTGCCAGCAGCGCCCAGGGATGGGGCAATGAGCAGTTCTTC
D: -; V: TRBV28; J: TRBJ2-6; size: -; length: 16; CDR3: CASGFLGGTGANVLTF; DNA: TGTGCCAGCGGGTTCCTAGGGGGTACTGGGGCCAACGTCCTGACTTTC
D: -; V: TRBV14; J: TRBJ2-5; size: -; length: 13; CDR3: CASSYGLQETQYF; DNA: TGTGCCAGCAGCTACGGACTACAAGAGACCCAGTACTTC
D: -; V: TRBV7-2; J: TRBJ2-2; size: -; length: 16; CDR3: CASSPPGGSYTGELFF; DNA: TGTGCCAGCAGCCCCCCGGGGGGCAGCTACACCGGGGAGCTGTTTTTT
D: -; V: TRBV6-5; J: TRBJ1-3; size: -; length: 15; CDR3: CASSRQVNSGNTIYF; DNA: TGTGCCAGCAGTCGACAGGTTAACTCTGGAAACACCATATATTTT
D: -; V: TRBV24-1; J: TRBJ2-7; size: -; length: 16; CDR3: CATSGLGGRGAYEQYF; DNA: TGTGCCACCAGTGGTCTAGGAGGGCGGGGAGCCTACGAGCAGTACTTC
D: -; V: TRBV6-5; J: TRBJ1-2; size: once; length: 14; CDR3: CASSYSPSNYGYTF; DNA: TGTGCCAGCAGTTACTCGCCCAGTAACTATGGCTACACCTTC
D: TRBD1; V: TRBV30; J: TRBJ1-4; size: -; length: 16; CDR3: CAWTRDRGSLGGKLFF; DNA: TGTGCCTGGACCCGGGACAGGGGGTCCCTTGGGGGCAAACTGTTTTTT
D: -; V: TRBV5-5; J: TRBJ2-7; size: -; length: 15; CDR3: CASSLDGGVTHEQYF; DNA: TGTGCCAGCAGCTTGGACGGGGGAGTTACCCACGAGCAGTACTTC
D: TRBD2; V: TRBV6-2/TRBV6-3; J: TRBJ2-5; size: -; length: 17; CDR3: CASSYVAGGPIRETQYF; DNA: TGTGCCAGCAGTTACGTCGCGGGAGGGCCTATCAGGGAGACCCAGTACTTC
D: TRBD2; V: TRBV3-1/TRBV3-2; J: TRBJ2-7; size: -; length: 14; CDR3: CASSHTSGRYEQYF; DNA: TGTGCCAGCAGCCACACTAGCGGGAGGTACGAGCAGTACTTC
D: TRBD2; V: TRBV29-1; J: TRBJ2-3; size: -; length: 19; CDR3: CSVERPDYASGEGADTQYF; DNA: TGCAGCGTTGAAAGACCTGATTATGCTAGCGGGGAGGGCGCAGATACGCAGTATTTT
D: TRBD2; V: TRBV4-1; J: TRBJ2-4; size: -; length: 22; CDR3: CASSQEPLSGLKRRGPKNIQYF; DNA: TGCGCCAGCAGCCAAGAACCGCTTAGCGGGCTTAAGAGGAGAGGGCCCAAAAACATTCAGTACTTC
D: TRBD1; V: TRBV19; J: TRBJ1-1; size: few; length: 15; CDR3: CASEIGQGVLTEAFF; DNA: TGTGCCAGTGAGATCGGACAGGGGGTACTAACTGAAGCTTTCTTT
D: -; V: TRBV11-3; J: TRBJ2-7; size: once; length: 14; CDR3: CASSLGHRVHEQYF; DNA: TGTGCCAGCAGCTTGGGGCACAGGGTCCACGAGCAGTACTTC
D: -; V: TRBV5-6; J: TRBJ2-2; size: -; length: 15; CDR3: CASSLPRGNTGELFF; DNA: TGTGCCAGCAGCTTGCCCAGGGGTAACACCGGGGAGCTGTTTTTT
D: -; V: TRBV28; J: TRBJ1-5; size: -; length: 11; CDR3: CASINQGPEQF; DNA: TGTGCCAGCATAAATCAGGGTCCCGAGCAATTT
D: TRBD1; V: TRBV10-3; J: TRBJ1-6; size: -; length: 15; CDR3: CAIGKAGTGDSPLHF; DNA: TGTGCCATTGGAAAAGCCGGGACAGGGGATTCACCCCTCCACTTT
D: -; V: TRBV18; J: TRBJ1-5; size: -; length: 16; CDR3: CASSPGGRYSNQPQHF; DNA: TGTGCCAGCTCACCAGGGGGCAGGTATAGCAATCAGCCCCAGCATTTT
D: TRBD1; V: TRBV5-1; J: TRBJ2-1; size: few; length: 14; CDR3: CASSFGTGDNEQFF; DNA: TGCGCCAGCAGCTTTGGGACAGGGGACAATGAGCAGTTCTTC
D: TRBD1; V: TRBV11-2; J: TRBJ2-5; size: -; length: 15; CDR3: CASSFTGGIRETQYF; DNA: TGTGCCAGCAGCTTTACAGGGGGAATTAGGGAGACCCAGTACTTC
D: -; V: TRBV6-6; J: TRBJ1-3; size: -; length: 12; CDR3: CASSYSRNTIYF; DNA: TGTGCCAGCAGTTACTCCAGAAACACCATATATTTT
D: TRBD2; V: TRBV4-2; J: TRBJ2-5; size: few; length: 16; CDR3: CASSQERGSGSETQYF; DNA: TGTGCCAGCAGCCAGGAGCGGGGGAGCGGGAGCGAGACCCAGTACTTC
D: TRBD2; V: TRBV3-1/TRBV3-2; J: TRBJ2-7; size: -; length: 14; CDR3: CASSQAGGTYEQYF; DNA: TGTGCCAGCAGCCAAGCCGGGGGGACCTACGAGCAGTACTTC
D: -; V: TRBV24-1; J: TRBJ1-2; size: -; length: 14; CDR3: CATSDLVLTEGYTF; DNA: TGTGCCACCAGTGATTTGGTACTAACTGAGGGCTACACCTTC
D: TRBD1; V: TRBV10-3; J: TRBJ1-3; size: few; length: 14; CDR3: CAIRKTGNGNTIYF; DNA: TGTGCCATCAGGAAGACAGGGAATGGAAACACCATATATTTT
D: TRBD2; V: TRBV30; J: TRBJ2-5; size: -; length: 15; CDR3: CAWRPKRGNQETQYF; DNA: TGTGCCTGGAGACCCAAGCGGGGCAACCAAGAGACCCAGTACTTC
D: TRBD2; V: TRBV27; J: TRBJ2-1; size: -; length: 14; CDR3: CASTRLAGGNEQFF; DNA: TGTGCCAGCACTAGACTAGCGGGAGGGAATGAGCAGTTCTTC
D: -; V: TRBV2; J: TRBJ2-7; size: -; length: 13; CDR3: CASSERSGAEQYF; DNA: TGTGCCAGCAGTGAACGGTCAGGGGCCGAGCAGTACTTC
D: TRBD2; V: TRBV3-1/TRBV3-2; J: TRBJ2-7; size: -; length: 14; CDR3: CASESGRGIYEQYF; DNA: TGTGCCAGTGAGAGCGGGAGAGGGATCTACGAGCAGTACTTC
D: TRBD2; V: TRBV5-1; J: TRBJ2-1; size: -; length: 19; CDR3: CASSLFLDPSGGFWNEQFF; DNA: TGCGCCAGCAGCCTATTTTTAGACCCTAGCGGGGGGTTTTGGAATGAGCAGTTCTTC
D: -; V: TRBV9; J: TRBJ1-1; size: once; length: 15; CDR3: CASSVYPGGGDEAFF; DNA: TGTGCCAGCAGCGTATATCCGGGAGGAGGGGATGAAGCTTTCTTT
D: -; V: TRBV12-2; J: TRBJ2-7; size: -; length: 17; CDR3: CASRFNRDREILYEQYF; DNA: TGTGCAAGTCGCTTCAATAGGGACAGGGAAATCCTCTACGAGCAGTACTTC
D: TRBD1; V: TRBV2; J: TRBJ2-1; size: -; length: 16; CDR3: CASITGAGGSYNEQFF; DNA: TGTGCCAGCATTACAGGGGCCGGCGGGTCCTACAATGAGCAGTTCTTC
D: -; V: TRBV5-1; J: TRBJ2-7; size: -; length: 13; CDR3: CASSLGQGGEQYF; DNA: TGCGCCAGCAGCTTAGGTCAGGGAGGCGAGCAGTACTTC
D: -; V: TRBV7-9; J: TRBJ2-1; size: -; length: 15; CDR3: CASSPKGAGDNEQFF; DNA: TGTGCCAGCAGCCCAAAAGGGGCAGGGGACAATGAGCAGTTCTTC
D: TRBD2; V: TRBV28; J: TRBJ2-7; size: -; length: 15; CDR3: CASSPRTSRPYEQYF; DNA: TGTGCCAGCAGTCCCCGGACTAGTAGGCCCTACGAGCAGTACTTC
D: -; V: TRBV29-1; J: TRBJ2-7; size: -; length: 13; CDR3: CSVARRQSYEQYF; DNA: TGCAGCGTTGCACGAAGACAGTCCTACGAGCAGTACTTC
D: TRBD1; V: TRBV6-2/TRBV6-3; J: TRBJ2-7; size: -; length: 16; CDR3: CASSYSFEDRGYEQYF; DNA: TGTGCCAGCAGTTACTCTTTTGAGGACAGGGGCTACGAGCAGTACTTC
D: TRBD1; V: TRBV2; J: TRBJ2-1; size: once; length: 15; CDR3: CASSYRGLWGNEQFF; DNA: TGTGCCAGCAGTTACAGGGGCCTTTGGGGCAATGAGCAGTTCTTC
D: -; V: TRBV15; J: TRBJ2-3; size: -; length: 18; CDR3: CATSRDNYPGQFPDTQYF; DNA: TGTGCCACCAGCAGAGATAATTACCCAGGACAGTTTCCAGATACGCAGTATTTT
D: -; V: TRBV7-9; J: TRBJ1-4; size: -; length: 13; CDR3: CASKPDMHEKLFF; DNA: TGTGCCAGCAAGCCAGACATGCATGAAAAACTGTTTTTT